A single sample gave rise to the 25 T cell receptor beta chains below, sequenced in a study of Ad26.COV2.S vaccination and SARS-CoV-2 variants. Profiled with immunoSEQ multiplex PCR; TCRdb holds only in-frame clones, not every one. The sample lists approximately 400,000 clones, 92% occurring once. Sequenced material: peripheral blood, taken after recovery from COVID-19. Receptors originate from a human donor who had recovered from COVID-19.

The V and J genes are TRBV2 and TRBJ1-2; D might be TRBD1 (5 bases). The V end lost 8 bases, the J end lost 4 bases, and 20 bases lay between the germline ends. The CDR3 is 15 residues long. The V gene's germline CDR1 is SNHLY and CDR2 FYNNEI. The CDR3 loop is CASGGVAPGLYGYTF. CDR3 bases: TGTGCCAGCGGGGGGGTGGCCCCTGGCCTCTATGGCTACACCTTC.

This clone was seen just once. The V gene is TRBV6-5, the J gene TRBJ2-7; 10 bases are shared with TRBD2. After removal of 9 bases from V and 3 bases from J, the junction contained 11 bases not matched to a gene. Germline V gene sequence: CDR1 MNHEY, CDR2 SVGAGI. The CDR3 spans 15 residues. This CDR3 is CASNTLAGGFYEQYF. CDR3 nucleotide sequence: TGTGCCAGTAATACCTTAGCGGGGGGCTTCTACGAGCAGTACTTC.

CDR3 in amino acids: CAISEGLAVHSYNEQFF. In DNA form, the CDR3 reads TGTGCCATCAGTGAGGGACTAGCGGTTCACTCCTACAATGAGCAGTTCTTC. V gene TRBV10-3 combines with J gene TRBJ2-1; TRBD2 agrees at 10 bases. The V gene end was trimmed by 2 bases and the J gene end by 0 bases; junction bases not matched to a gene: 4. The germline CDR1 and CDR2 sequences are ENHRY and SYGVKD. The CDR3 has 17 amino acids.

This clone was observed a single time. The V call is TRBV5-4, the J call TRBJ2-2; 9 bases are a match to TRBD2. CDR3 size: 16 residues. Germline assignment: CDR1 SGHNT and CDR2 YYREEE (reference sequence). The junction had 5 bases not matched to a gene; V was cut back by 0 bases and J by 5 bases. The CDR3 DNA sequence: TGTGCCAGCAGCTTGGGAGCGGGGGGATGGACCGGGGAGCTGTTTTTT. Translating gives CASSLGAGGWTGELFF.

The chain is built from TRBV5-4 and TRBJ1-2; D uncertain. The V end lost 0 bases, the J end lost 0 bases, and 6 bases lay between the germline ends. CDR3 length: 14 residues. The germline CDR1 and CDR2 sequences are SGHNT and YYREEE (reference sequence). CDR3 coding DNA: TGTGCCAGCAGCTTGGAGGCAGCTAACTATGGCTACACCTTC. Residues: CASSLEAANYGYTF.

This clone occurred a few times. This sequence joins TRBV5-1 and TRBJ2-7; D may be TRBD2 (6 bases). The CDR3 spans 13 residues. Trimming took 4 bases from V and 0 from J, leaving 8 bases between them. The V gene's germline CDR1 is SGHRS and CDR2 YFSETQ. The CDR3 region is CASSADYSYEQYF. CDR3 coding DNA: TGCGCCAGCAGCGCGGACTACTCCTACGAGCAGTACTTC.

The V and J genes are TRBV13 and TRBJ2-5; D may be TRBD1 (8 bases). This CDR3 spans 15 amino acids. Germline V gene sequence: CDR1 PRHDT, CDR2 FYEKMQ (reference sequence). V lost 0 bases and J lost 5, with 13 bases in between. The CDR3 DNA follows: TGTGCCAGCAGCTTAGGTGACAGGGGAGGGGAGACCCAGTACTTC. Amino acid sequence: CASSLGDRGGETQYF.

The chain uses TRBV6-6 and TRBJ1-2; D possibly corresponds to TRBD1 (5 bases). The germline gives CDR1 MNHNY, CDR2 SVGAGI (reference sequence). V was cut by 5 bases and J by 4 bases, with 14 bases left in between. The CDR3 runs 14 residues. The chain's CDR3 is CASSPGGASYGYTF. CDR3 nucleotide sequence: TGTGCCAGCAGTCCCGGGGGAGCTTCCTATGGCTACACCTTC.

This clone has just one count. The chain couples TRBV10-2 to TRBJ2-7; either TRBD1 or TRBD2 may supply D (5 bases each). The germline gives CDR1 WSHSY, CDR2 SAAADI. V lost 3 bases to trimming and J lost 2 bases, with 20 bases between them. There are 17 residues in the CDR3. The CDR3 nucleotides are TGCGCCAGCAGTGATTGGGGGAGCGCCGACGGGGCCTACGAGCAGTACTTC. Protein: CASSDWGSADGAYEQYF.

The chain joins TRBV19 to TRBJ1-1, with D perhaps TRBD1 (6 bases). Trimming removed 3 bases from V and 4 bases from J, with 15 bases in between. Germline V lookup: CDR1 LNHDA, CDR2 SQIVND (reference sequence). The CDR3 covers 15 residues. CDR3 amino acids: CASSIPAGASTEAFF. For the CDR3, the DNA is TGTGCCAGTAGTATTCCCGCAGGGGCGAGCACTGAAGCTTTCTTT.

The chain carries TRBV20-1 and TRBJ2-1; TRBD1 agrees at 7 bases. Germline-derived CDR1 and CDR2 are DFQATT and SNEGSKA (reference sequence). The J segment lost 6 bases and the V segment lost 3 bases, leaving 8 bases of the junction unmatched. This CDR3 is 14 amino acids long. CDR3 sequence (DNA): TGCAGTGCTAGTGAGTGGACAGGCGGCAATGAGCAGTTCTTC. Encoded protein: CSASEWTGGNEQFF.

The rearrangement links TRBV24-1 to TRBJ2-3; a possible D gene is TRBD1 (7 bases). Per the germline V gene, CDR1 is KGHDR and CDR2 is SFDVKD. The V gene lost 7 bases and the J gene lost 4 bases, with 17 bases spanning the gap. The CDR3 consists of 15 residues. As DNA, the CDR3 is TGTGCCACCAGCCGCGGGGCAGGGGGATCAGATACGCAGTATTTT. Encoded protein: CATSRGAGGSDTQYF.

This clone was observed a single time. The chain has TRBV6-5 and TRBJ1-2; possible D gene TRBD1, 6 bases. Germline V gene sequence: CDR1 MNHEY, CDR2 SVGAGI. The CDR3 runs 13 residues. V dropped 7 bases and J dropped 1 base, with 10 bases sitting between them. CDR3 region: CASIWDINYGYTF. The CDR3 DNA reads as TGTGCCAGCATTTGGGACATTAACTATGGCTACACCTTC.

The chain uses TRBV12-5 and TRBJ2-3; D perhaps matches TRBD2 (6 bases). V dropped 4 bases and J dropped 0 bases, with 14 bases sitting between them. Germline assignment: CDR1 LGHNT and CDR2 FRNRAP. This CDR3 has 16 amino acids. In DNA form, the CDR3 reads TGTGCTAGTGGTTCCCTTTTCGGGGGTAGCACAGATACGCAGTATTTT. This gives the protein CASGSLFGGSTDTQYF. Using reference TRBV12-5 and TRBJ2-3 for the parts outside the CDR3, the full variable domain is DARVTQTPRHKVTEMGQEVTMRCQPILGHNTVFWYRQTMMQGLELLAYFRNRAPLDDSGMPKDRFSAEMPDATLATLKIQPSEPRDSAVYFCASGSLFGGSTDTQYFGPGTRLTVL.

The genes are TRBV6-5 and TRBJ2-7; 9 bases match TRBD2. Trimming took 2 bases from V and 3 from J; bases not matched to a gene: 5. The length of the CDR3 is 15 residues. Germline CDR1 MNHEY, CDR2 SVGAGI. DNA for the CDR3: TGTGCCAGCAGTTACAGGCGCGGGGGGGACTACGAGCAGTACTTC. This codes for CASSYRRGGDYEQYF.

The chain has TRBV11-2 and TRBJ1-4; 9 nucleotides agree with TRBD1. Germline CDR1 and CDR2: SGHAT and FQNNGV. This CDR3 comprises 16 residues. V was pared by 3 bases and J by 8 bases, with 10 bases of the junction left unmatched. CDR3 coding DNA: TGTGCCAGCAGCTTTTTACCGGGACAGGGACGGGAAAAACTGTTTTTT. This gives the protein CASSFLPGQGREKLFF.

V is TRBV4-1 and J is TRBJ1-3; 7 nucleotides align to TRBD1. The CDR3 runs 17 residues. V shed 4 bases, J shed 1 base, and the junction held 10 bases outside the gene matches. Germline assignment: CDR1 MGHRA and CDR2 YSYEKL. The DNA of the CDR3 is TGCGCCAGCAGCCGAGAAGGGGGCTCACTGTCTGGAAACACCATATATTTT. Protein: CASSREGGSLSGNTIYF.

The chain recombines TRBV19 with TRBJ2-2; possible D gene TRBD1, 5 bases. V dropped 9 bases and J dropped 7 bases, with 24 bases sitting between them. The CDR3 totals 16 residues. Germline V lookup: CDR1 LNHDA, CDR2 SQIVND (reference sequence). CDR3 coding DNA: TGTGCCAGCCGACCCCTAGGGCGCAGGGCCGGCGGGGAGCTGTTTTTT. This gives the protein CASRPLGRRAGGELFF.

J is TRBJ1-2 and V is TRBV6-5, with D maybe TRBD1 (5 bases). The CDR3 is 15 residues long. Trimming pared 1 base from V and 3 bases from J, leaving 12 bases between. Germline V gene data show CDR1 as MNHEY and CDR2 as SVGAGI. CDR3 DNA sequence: TGTGCCAGCAGTTACTGGGGGGGGACGGACTATGGCTACACCTTC. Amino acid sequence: CASSYWGGTDYGYTF.

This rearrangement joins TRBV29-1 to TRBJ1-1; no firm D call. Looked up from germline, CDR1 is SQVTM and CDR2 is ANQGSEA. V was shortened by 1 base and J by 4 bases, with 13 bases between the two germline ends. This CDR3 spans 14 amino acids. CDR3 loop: CSVEAGIMGTEAFF. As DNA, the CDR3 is TGCAGCGTTGAAGCGGGGATTATGGGCACTGAAGCTTTCTTT.

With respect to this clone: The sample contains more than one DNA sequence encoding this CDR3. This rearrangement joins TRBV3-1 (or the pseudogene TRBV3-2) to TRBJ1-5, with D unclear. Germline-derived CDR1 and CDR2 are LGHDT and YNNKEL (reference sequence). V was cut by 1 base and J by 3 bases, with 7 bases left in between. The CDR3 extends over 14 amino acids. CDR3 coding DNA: TGTGCCAGCAGCCAAGGGACGGTCAATCAGCCCCAGCATTTT. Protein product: CASSQGTVNQPQHF.

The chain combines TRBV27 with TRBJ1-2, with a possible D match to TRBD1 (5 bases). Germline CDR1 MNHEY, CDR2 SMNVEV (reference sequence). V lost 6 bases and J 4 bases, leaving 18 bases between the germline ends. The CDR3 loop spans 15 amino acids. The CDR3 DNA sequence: TGTGCCAGCAGCACGGGATGGGGGGACGGCTATGGCTACACCTTC. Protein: CASSTGWGDGYGYTF.

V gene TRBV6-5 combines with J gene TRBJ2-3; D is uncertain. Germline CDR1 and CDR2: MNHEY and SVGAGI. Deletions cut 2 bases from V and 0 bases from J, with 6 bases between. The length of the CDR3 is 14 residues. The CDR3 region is CASSYVYSTDTQYF. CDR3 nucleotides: TGTGCCAGCAGTTACGTGTATAGCACAGATACGCAGTATTTT.

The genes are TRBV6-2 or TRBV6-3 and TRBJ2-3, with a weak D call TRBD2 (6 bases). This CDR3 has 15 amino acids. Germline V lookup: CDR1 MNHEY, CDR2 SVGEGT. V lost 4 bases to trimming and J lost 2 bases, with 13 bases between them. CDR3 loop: CASSSDPGATDTQYF. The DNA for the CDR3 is TGTGCCAGCAGTTCTGACCCGGGAGCCACAGATACGCAGTATTTT.

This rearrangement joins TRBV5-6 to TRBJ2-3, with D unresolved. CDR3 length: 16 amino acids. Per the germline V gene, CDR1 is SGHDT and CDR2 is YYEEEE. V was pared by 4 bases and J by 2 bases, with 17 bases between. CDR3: CASSPPPLPPTDTQYF. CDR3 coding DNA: TGTGCCAGCAGCCCACCCCCACTACCGCCCACAGATACGCAGTATTTT.